This TCR beta chain was sequenced for a study of T cell responses to AZD1222 COVID-19 vaccine. In the case of this clone: What it recognizes is unknown.

The table came from immunoSEQ multiplex PCR; TCRdb's copy has only in-frame clones and leaves some out. The table shows about 150,000 clones, with 90% occurring only once. Regarding the study as a whole: Nearly half of spike-specific TCRs reportedly target unmutated variant regions. In a largely white British group with more females than males, clonal diversity was possibly underestimated. Seropositivity was recorded at baseline in only 5 or 6 AZD1222 recipients. Only after the peak T cell response were repertoires sampled.

The sample consisted of peripheral blood, taken on day 0 of AZD1222 vaccination. The clonotype comes from an adult in good health.

CDR3 coding DNA: TGTGCCAGCAGTGGACAGGGGTACGAGCAGTACTTC. Amino acids: CASSGQGYEQYF. The chain links TRBV2 to TRBJ2-7, with TRBD1 identical over 8 bases. This CDR3 has 12 residues. The trim removed 4 bases at V and 4 bases at J, leaving 0 bases unmatched. CDR1 SNHLY and CDR2 FYNNEI come from the germline V gene.